This T cell receptor beta chain is from a study of human T cells and chemical hapten exposure. Across the whole study: The patients, most of them female, presented with alopecia areata, totalis or universalis. TCR yields per sample varied, mainly owing to small pooled library volume differences. Study-wide results and limits: Among expanded TCRs, significantly more large CDR3 similarity clusters formed than among controls.

This clonotype was seen more than once but under ten times. Its specificity is not known. The germline V gene has CDR1 DFQATT and CDR2 SNEGSKA (reference sequence). The CDR3 runs 13 residues. The V and J ends lost 5 bases and 5 bases, in that order; junction bases with no gene match: 4. Specified time point: patch test 3, about 24 weeks after DPC sensitization. As for treatment: therapeutic diphenylcyclopropenone sensitization with weekly scalp DPC. Each CDR3 protein is one row after TCRdb ran MiXCR on the RACE reads. Of 150,000 to 200,000 distinct CDR3 sequences listed, under 25% are singletons. The chain combines TRBV20-1 with TRBJ2-7, with 12 bases aligning to TRBD1. The receptor was derived from a woman aged 40 to 50 with alopecia areata. Some clones in this sample may be carry-over from other donors' samples. The sample consisted of whole blood, taken in connection with sensitization to the hapten diphenylcyclopropenone (DPC). The CDR3 here is CSALGTGGNEQYF. In nucleotides, the CDR3 is TGCAGTGCTCTCGGGACAGGGGGCAACGAGCAGTACTTC.